The clone carrying this T cell receptor beta chain was seen many times. Each CDR3 protein is one row after TCRdb ran MiXCR on the RACE reads. This table holds more than 75,000 distinct CDR3 sequences, 9.3% found once. In germline, CDR1 is SQVTM, CDR2 ANQGSEA. The ends were cut back, 4 bases at V and 8 bases at J, with 14 bases in the middle. CDR3 length: 12 residues. This specimen comes from a study of human T cells and chemical hapten exposure. Across the whole study: The sensitizer, 2% DPC, was used on around 2 cm by around 2 cm of upper inner arm skin.

Time point here: patch test 2, 6 weeks after DPC sensitization. Regarding treatment: therapeutic diphenylcyclopropenone sensitization with weekly scalp DPC. Each patch test followed a blood draw. The chain has TRBV29-1 and TRBJ1-2, with a tentative D call TRBD1 (6 bases). This receptor was identified in a woman in her 40s with alopecia areata. Some clones in this sample may be carry-over from other donors' samples. The sequencing used whole blood, collected in connection with sensitization to the hapten diphenylcyclopropenone (DPC). The CDR3 region has the DNA TGCAGCGTTGCCGGGACACTTGAGGGCTACACCTTC. Its translation: CSVAGTLEGYTF.